These T cell receptor beta chains were read from a single sample in a study of blood T cell repertoires in COVID-19. Libraries were prepared by immunoSEQ multiplex PCR; TCRdb keeps only in-frame clonotypes and omits some of them. The table shows some 120,000 clones, with about 80% occurring only once. Material for sequencing was peripheral blood. These receptors were collected from a human donor in a cohort sampled during active COVID-19. Each CDR3 is given with its conserved first and last residue. D genes are given only for firm matches. Clone sizes are given selectively: once, few, many, or a class where the clone is expanded.

j_gene,d_gene,abundance,v_gene,CDR3aa,CDR3nt
TRBJ1-3,-,-,TRBV21-1,CASSKGRRVFCGNTIYF,TGTGCCAGCAGCAAAGGGAGGAGGGTTTTTTGTGGAAACACCATATATTTT
TRBJ2-3,TRBD2,-,TRBV19,CASSGALGLGVRRYF,TGTGCCAGTAGTGGGGCACTCGGACTAGGAGTACGTCGGTATTTT
TRBJ2-4,TRBD2,-,TRBV7-8,CASSLRGGPLAKNIQYF,TGTGCCAGCAGCTTACGCGGGGGGCCTCTAGCCAAAAACATTCAGTACTTC
TRBJ2-1,TRBD2,-,TRBV6-6,CASSYPGGAYNEQFF,TGTGCCAGCAGTTATCCTGGGGGGGCCTACAATGAGCAGTTCTTC
TRBJ1-3,-,once,TRBV6-6,CASSIQRTVSGNTIYF,TGTGCCAGCAGTATACAAAGGACTGTCTCTGGAAACACCATATATTTT
TRBJ1-5,-,-,TRBV28,CASSLISFFSNQPQHF,TGTGCCAGCAGTTTAATTTCATTTTTTAGCAATCAGCCCCAGCATTTT
TRBJ2-3,-,-,TRBV2,CASSIQASFTDTQYF,TGTGCCAGCAGTATTCAAGCGTCCTTCACAGATACGCAGTATTTT
TRBJ1-5,TRBD1,-,TRBV30,CAWNRGGQPQHF,TGTGCCTGGAACAGGGGTGGTCAGCCCCAGCATTTT
TRBJ1-3,TRBD1,-,TRBV30,CAWRKNRGPGNTIYF,TGTGCCTGGAGGAAAAACAGGGGGCCGGGAAACACCATATATTTT
TRBJ1-1,TRBD1,-,TRBV6-5,CASSHRDRATEAFF,TGTGCCAGCAGCCACCGGGACAGGGCAACTGAAGCTTTCTTT
TRBJ2-2,-,once,TRBV7-3,CASSLMPGTGELFF,TGTGCCAGCAGCTTAATGCCCGGCACCGGGGAGCTGTTTTTT
TRBJ2-3,-,once,TRBV25-1,CASSPSGITDTQYF,TGTGCCAGCAGTCCCTCGGGAATCACAGATACGCAGTATTTT
TRBJ1-4,-,-,TRBV5-1,CASSGGTATNEKLFF,TGCGCCAGCAGCGGTGGGACTGCAACTAATGAAAAACTGTTTTTT
TRBJ1-2,-,-,TRBV10-3,CAISGARASLYGYTF,TGTGCCATCAGTGGCGCCAGGGCTTCGCTCTATGGCTACACCTTC
TRBJ2-2,-,-,TRBV2,CASSRREPYTGELFF,TGTGCCAGCAGTCGGAGGGAGCCTTATACCGGGGAGCTGTTTTTT
TRBJ1-4,-,-,TRBV4-2,CASSQEGRLNEKLFF,TGTGCCAGCAGCCAAGAAGGCAGGCTCAATGAAAAACTGTTTTTT
TRBJ2-2,TRBD2,-,TRBV2,CASSELAGAPGELFF,TGTGCCAGCAGTGAACTAGCGGGAGCTCCCGGGGAGCTGTTTTTT
TRBJ2-7,TRBD2,-,TRBV19,CASSISGSYEQYF,TGTGCCAGTAGTATAAGCGGGAGCTACGAGCAGTACTTC
TRBJ2-5,-,once,TRBV27,CASSNSETLQETQYF,TGTGCCAGCAGTAATAGCGAGACTTTGCAAGAGACCCAGTACTTC
TRBJ2-7,-,-,TRBV28,CASKGDSYEQYF,TGTGCCAGCAAAGGGGACTCCTACGAGCAGTACTTC
TRBJ1-5,TRBD1,-,TRBV19,CASSILYRGSSNQPQHF,TGTGCCAGTAGTATACTATACAGGGGATCTAGCAATCAGCCCCAGCATTTT
TRBJ1-6,TRBD1,-,TRBV27,CASSLWGRGSYNSPLHF,TGTGCCAGCAGTTTATGGGGCAGGGGGTCTTATAATTCACCCCTCCACTTT
TRBJ2-7,TRBD2,-,TRBV6-2/TRBV6-3,CASSYSASGRTNTYEQYF,TGTGCCAGCAGTTACTCGGCTAGCGGGAGGACAAATACCTACGAGCAGTACTTC
TRBJ2-5,TRBD2,-,TRBV7-9,CASSWLPGLGKETQYF,TGTGCCAGCAGCTGGCTACCGGGACTAGGAAAAGAGACCCAGTACTTC
TRBJ1-2,-,-,TRBV4-2,CASSQDSMIGGRKYGYTF,TGTGCCAGCAGCCAAGATAGTATGATCGGGGGGCGAAAATATGGCTACACCTTC
TRBJ2-2,TRBD1,-,TRBV27,CASSLARGLYPNTGELFF,TGTGCCAGCAGTTTGGCCAGGGGGCTTTATCCGAACACCGGGGAGCTGTTTTTT
TRBJ1-2,TRBD1,-,TRBV18,CASSPPILSGTGLANYGYTF,TGTGCCAGCTCACCACCGATACTATCCGGGACAGGACTAGCTAACTATGGCTACACCTTC
TRBJ1-3,TRBD1,-,TRBV6-2/TRBV6-3,CASSYGRTGPSGNTIYF,TGTGCCAGCAGTTACGGAAGGACAGGGCCCTCTGGAAACACCATATATTTT
TRBJ2-6,-,-,TRBV27,CASSLVSGSGANVLTF,TGTGCCAGCAGTTTAGTCTCGGGGTCTGGGGCCAACGTCCTGACTTTC
TRBJ2-7,TRBD1,-,TRBV10-3,CAIRGTDSYEQYF,TGTGCCATCAGAGGGACAGACTCCTACGAGCAGTACTTC
TRBJ1-2,-,-,TRBV3-1/TRBV3-2,CASSQIPKGVHYGYTF,TGTGCCAGCAGCCAAATCCCTAAGGGGGTCCACTATGGCTACACCTTC
TRBJ1-6,-,-,TRBV4-1,CASSQAPGRFSPLHF,TGCGCCAGCAGCCAAGCTCCAGGGCGGTTTTCACCCCTCCACTTT
TRBJ2-2,TRBD2,-,TRBV6-5,CASSYQPAGGPGELFF,TGTGCCAGCAGTTACCAGCCAGCGGGGGGCCCCGGGGAGCTGTTTTTT
TRBJ2-5,-,once,TRBV7-2,CASSFRDNQETQYF,TGTGCCAGCAGCTTCCGGGACAACCAAGAGACCCAGTACTTC
TRBJ2-7,-,-,TRBV6-2/TRBV6-3,CASSYFQGYEQYF,TGTGCCAGCAGTTACTTTCAGGGCTACGAGCAGTACTTC
TRBJ2-3,TRBD2,-,TRBV7-3,CASSLSTGLAGGDQDTQYF,TGTGCCAGCAGCTTAAGCACGGGACTAGCGGGAGGAGATCAAGATACGCAGTATTTT
TRBJ2-3,-,-,TRBV4-2,CASSQAKIGALSPDTQYF,TGTGCCAGCAGCCAAGCGAAAATAGGGGCGCTTAGCCCAGATACGCAGTATTTT
TRBJ2-1,-,-,TRBV5-1,CASSFRSGNNEQFF,TGCGCCAGCAGCTTCCGATCCGGGAACAATGAGCAGTTCTTC
TRBJ2-1,TRBD1,-,TRBV5-1,CASSLGQGPLNEQFF,TGCGCCAGCAGCTTGGGACAGGGTCCCCTCAATGAGCAGTTCTTC
TRBJ1-2,TRBD1,-,TRBV6-1,CASSDPTGRFFGYTF,TGTGCCAGCAGTGACCCGACAGGGAGGTTTTTTGGCTACACCTTC
TRBJ2-3,TRBD2,few,TRBV30,CAWSFRTSGRATDTQYF,TGTGCCTGGAGTTTCCGGACTAGCGGGAGGGCCACAGATACGCAGTATTTT
TRBJ1-1,-,-,TRBV6-5,CASSYQMGGDTEAFF,TGTGCCAGCAGTTACCAGATGGGGGGGGACACTGAAGCTTTCTTT
TRBJ1-5,-,-,TRBV4-2,CASSQAVNQPQHF,TGTGCCAGCAGCCAAGCAGTTAATCAGCCCCAGCATTTT
TRBJ1-5,-,-,TRBV5-4,CASSLGGMGNQPQHF,TGTGCCAGCAGCTTGGGAGGGATGGGAAATCAGCCCCAGCATTTT
TRBJ2-7,-,-,TRBV5-1,CASSLRWQGNDEQYF,TGCGCCAGCAGCTTGAGGTGGCAGGGGAACGACGAGCAGTACTTC
TRBJ2-2,-,-,TRBV11-3,CASSSRQGGTGELFF,TGTGCCAGCAGCTCGCGGCAGGGCGGCACCGGGGAGCTGTTTTTT
TRBJ2-7,TRBD1,-,TRBV7-9,CASSPQGQVLHEQYF,TGTGCCAGCAGCCCCCAGGGACAGGTCTTACACGAGCAGTACTTC
TRBJ1-3,TRBD1,once,TRBV9,CASSAEQGARNTIYF,TGTGCCAGCAGCGCGGAACAGGGGGCTCGGAACACCATATATTTT
TRBJ1-6,TRBD1,-,TRBV5-6,CASSRTGGASHSPLHF,TGTGCCAGCAGCCGGACAGGGGGCGCGTCACATTCACCCCTCCACTTT
TRBJ2-3,-,once,TRBV11-2,CASNWGLTDTQYF,TGTGCCAGCAACTGGGGCCTCACAGATACGCAGTATTTT
TRBJ2-3,-,-,TRBV11-3,CASRGLTDTQYF,TGTGCCAGCAGGGGCCTAACAGATACGCAGTATTTT
TRBJ2-3,TRBD2,-,TRBV7-2,CASSPSGRYTDTQYF,TGTGCCAGCAGCCCTAGCGGGAGGTACACAGATACGCAGTATTTT
TRBJ2-1,-,-,TRBV18,CASSWDSPRSYNEQFF,TGTGCCAGCTCATGGGACTCTCCTCGCTCCTACAATGAGCAGTTCTTC
TRBJ1-5,-,once,TRBV4-3,CASSQEARGSQPQHF,TGCGCCAGCAGCCAAGAGGCCAGGGGTAGTCAGCCCCAGCATTTT
TRBJ2-2,-,-,TRBV3-1/TRBV3-2,CASSYGGLNTGELFF,TGTGCCAGCAGCTACGGGGGGCTGAACACCGGGGAGCTGTTTTTT
TRBJ2-2,-,-,TRBV27,CASRPAGREISSGELFF,TGTGCCAGCAGGCCCGCGGGCCGTGAAATTAGCAGCGGGGAGCTGTTTTTT
TRBJ2-3,TRBD1,-,TRBV4-3,CASSPFAGQGTDTQYF,TGCGCCAGCAGTCCCTTTGCGGGACAGGGCACAGATACGCAGTATTTT
TRBJ2-7,-,few,TRBV5-4,CASSLDRAYEQYF,TGTGCCAGCAGCTTGGACAGGGCCTACGAGCAGTACTTC
TRBJ1-5,TRBD1,-,TRBV18,CASSPGQGGQPQHF,TGTGCCAGCTCACCCGGACAGGGCGGGCAGCCCCAGCATTTT